This TCR beta chain was identified during a study of T cells expressing NK-cell markers (TCRdb year 2020). A note on the overall study: TCR beta-chain repertoires were profiled in sorted CD3+CD56+NKG2C+, CD3+CD56+NKG2C- and CD3+CD56-NKG2C+ T-cell subsets from fewer than 10 donors. Among the eight sequenced donors, only one was HCMV-seronegative, while the other seven were HCMV-seropositive. The study sequenced eight donors, all healthy volunteers chosen at random: three men and five women. Illumina HiSeq 2000/2500, MiSeq or NextSeq was used to sequence libraries as 2 x 150 bp reads.

Broader findings and caveats from the paper: Those dominant clonotypes were again the most abundant among CD3+CD56-NKG2C+ cells in four donors, at roughly 25-60.1%. Whether the expanded NKG2C-expressing T cell clones were specific for HCMV antigens was left unclear. For five or six donors, the dominant CD3+CD56+NKG2C+ clonotypes were among the top 10 CD8+ clonotypes and accounted for roughly 1.0-8% of CD8+ T cells.

A commercial ELISA kit detecting HCMV-specific IgG in serum was used to determine HCMV serostatus. Peripheral blood mononuclear cells were isolated from blood by Ficoll density gradient centrifugation. The sequencer was an Illumina HiSeq 2000. TCR beta cDNA libraries were prepared using 5'RACE template switching, which introduced a universal primer site and unique molecular identifiers. cDNA synthesis was primed from the TCR beta constant segment and was followed by two successive PCR amplification steps. For the original study's pipeline: Reads were demultiplexed and grouped by UMI with MIGEC, and clonotypes were assembled and quantified with MiTCR. Only TCR cDNA sequences supported by at least two reads were kept to exclude erroneous sequences. Downstream repertoire analysis used the tcR package, and clonotypes were matched across fractions by CDR3 nucleotide sequence plus V segment. Antigen specificity was annotated against VDJdb with VDJmatch, allowing one amino acid substitution in CDR3. TCRdb reprocessed the sequencing reads and holds a single record per CDR3 protein sequence, with no DNA. TCRdb's processing, not the authors' own work, is the source of the V and J calls. This sample's table has entries for around 470,000 distinct CDR3 sequences. Approximately 1.4% of the sample lies in the top ten.

A remark on this clonotype: Its target antigen remains unknown.

Inclusive of the bounding cysteine and phenylalanine, the CDR3 is 14 residues long. There is no recorded DNA. The chain joins TRBV12-3 or TRBV12-4 to TRBJ1-1; lacking DNA, the TRBD1 call made by TCRdb goes unchecked. Sequenced sample: blood T cells: a sorted CD56 or NKG2C T cell subset, CD4+ or CD8+ T cells, or bulk PBMC T cells (not recorded which). This TCR was recovered from a woman in her forties or fifties in good health. Donor details come from another sample of the same person, matched by shared clones. The CDR3 loop reads CATDARGRNTEAFF.